Below are 26 T cell receptor beta chains sequenced from a single sample in a study of lymphopenia after photon versus proton radiotherapy. This table comes from immunoSEQ multiplex PCR, and its TCRdb copy is limited to in-frame clones, with some not included. The sample has about 22,000 clones, around 90% seen once; the top ten hold around 9%. The sample here was peripheral blood, taken from a patient treated with proton-based radiotherapy. The receptor set was obtained from a woman aged 65 to 85 with pancreatic cancer. Some clones in this sample may be carry-over from other donors' samples.

This CDR3 is CASSGNSGNTIYF. CDR3 nucleotide sequence: TGTGCCAGCAGTGGGAACTCTGGAAACACCATATATTTT. The V call is TRBV2, the J call TRBJ1-3; D gene uncertain. Germline V gives CDR1 SNHLY, CDR2 FYNNEI. The length of the CDR3 is 13 residues. V gave up 4 bases and J gave up 0 bases, with 4 bases separating them.

In this sample, this clone turned up once. The chain uses TRBV9 and TRBJ2-1; 7 nucleotides match TRBD1. The V and J ends lost 0 bases and 0 bases, in that order; junction bases with no gene match: 0. This CDR3 has 15 amino acids. Germline V gene lookup returns CDR1 SGDLS and CDR2 YYNGEE. The CDR3 is CASSVGDSSYNEQFF. CDR3 in DNA: TGTGCCAGCAGCGTAGGGGACAGCTCCTACAATGAGCAGTTCTTC.

CDR3 sequence reads: CASSLGDRGKTEAFF. The CDR3 nucleotides are TGCGCCAGCAGCTTGGGAGACAGGGGAAAAACTGAAGCTTTCTTT. The chain couples TRBV5-1 to TRBJ1-1; 8 positions match TRBD1. The germline V gene encodes CDR1 SGHRS and CDR2 YFSETQ. Losses at the gene ends were 0 bases for V and 5 bases for J; bases not matched to a gene: 6. The CDR3 has 15 amino acids.

This clone was found once. The V and J genes are TRBV7-8 and TRBJ2-5, with D maybe TRBD2 (5 bases). V was trimmed by 7 bases and J by 2 bases, leaving 11 bases between them. The germline V gene has CDR1 SGHVS and CDR2 FQNEAQ. This CDR3 region has 13 residues. The CDR3 coding sequence is TGTGCCAGCACCCACGGGGTGCAAGAGACCCAGTACTTC. Translated: CASTHGVQETQYF.

V gene TRBV28 combines with J gene TRBJ2-1, with 13 nucleotides matching TRBD2. V lost 4 bases to trimming and J lost 2 bases; unmatched junction nucleotides: 5. Per germline, CDR1 MDHEN and CDR2 SYDVKM. CDR3 length: 17 amino acids. The CDR3 sequence is CASSSPGLAGAYNEQFF. The DNA of the CDR3 is TGTGCCAGCAGTTCCCCCGGACTAGCGGGGGCCTACAATGAGCAGTTCTTC.

This chain uses TRBV4-3 with TRBJ1-4; D is possibly TRBD1 (5 bases). CDR3 length equals 15 residues. CDR1 and CDR2 from the germline V gene are LGHNA and YSLEER. The V and J ends lost 3 bases and 4 bases respectively, with 12 bases between them. CDR3 region: CASSQNRDRNEKLFF. CDR3 sequence (DNA): TGCGCCAGCAGCCAGAACCGGGACCGTAATGAAAAACTGTTTTTT.

In regard to this clone: A junction boundary mismatches the germline segment, possibly from a read error. V usage is TRBV13 and J usage is TRBJ2-7; TRBD1 or TRBD2 may be the D gene (6 bases each). Per the germline V gene, CDR1 is PRHDT and CDR2 is FYEKMQ (reference sequence). The CDR3 contains 12 residues. This CDR3 is CASSLGTRGLRF. The CDR3 region has the DNA TGTGCCAGCAGCTTAGGCACCCGGGGGCTGCGCTTC.

The V call is TRBV5-6, the J call TRBJ1-1; D may be TRBD1 (6 bases). CDR1 SGHDT and CDR2 YYEEEE come from the germline V gene. The V and J ends lost 5 bases and 6 bases respectively, with 20 bases between them. The CDR3 is 15 residues long. CDR3 in amino acids: CASSHSRTGYSEAFF. DNA of the CDR3: TGTGCCAGCAGTCACTCACGCACAGGGTACTCTGAAGCTTTCTTT.

The chain uses TRBV10-2 and TRBJ1-1; D not certain. Germline V gives CDR1 WSHSY, CDR2 SAAADI. The CDR3 is 13 residues long. With 2 bases removed from V and 4 bases from J, the gap between germline ends came to 8 bases. The CDR3: CASSEGWGTEAFF. Here the CDR3 DNA reads TGCGCCAGCAGTGAGGGGTGGGGCACTGAAGCTTTCTTT.

The chain uses TRBV28 and TRBJ1-1; no firm D call. There are 14 residues in the CDR3. Germline V lookup: CDR1 MDHEN, CDR2 SYDVKM. V lost 5 bases, J lost 0 bases, and 10 bases lay in between. The CDR3: CASSPRALNTEAFF. The DNA for the CDR3 is TGTGCCAGCAGTCCTCGGGCACTGAACACTGAAGCTTTCTTT.

The chain couples TRBV18 to TRBJ1-5; 9 positions agree with TRBD1. After removal of 4 bases from V and 3 bases from J, the junction contained 1 base not matched to a gene. The length of the CDR3 is 14 residues. The germline V gene has CDR1 KGHSH and CDR2 LQKENI. CDR3 region: CASSRTGDNQPQHF. For the CDR3, the DNA is TGTGCCAGCTCACGGACAGGGGACAATCAGCCCCAGCATTTT.

The chain carries TRBV6-1 and TRBJ2-4; D not resolved. The V end lost 1 base, the J end lost 0 bases, and 4 bases lay between the germline ends. The germline gives CDR1 MNHNS, CDR2 SASEGT. CDR3 length: 14 residues. CDR3 protein: CASSEELAKNIQYF. The CDR3, as DNA: TGTGCCAGCAGTGAAGAACTAGCCAAAAACATTCAGTACTTC.

This chain joins TRBV6-5 and TRBJ1-4; maybe TRBD1 (6 bases). The germline V gene has CDR1 MNHEY and CDR2 SVGAGI. The V end was cut by 5 bases, the J end by 5 bases, with 12 bases between. This CDR3 is built from 14 residues. In nucleotides, the CDR3 is TGTGCCAGCAGTAAGGACAGAAGGAATGAAAAACTGTTTTTT. It translates to CASSKDRRNEKLFF.

This clone has only a few counts. The gene calls are TRBV7-9 and TRBJ1-5; TRBD1 aligns across 10 bases. This CDR3 contains 14 residues. The ends lost 5 bases at V and 5 bases at J; junction bases unmatched: 3. Germline values: CDR1 SEHNR, CDR2 FQNEAQ (reference sequence). This CDR3 is CASSTGTGDQPQHF. The CDR3 DNA reads TGTGCCAGCAGCACGGGGACAGGGGATCAGCCCCAGCATTTT.

CDR3: CASSGQGGQPQHF. Written as DNA, the CDR3 is TGTGCCAGCAGTGGACAGGGAGGTCAGCCCCAGCATTTT. The V and J genes are TRBV2 and TRBJ1-5; TRBD1 aligns across 7 bases. The CDR3 is made up of 13 amino acids. Germline lookup yields CDR1 SNHLY and CDR2 FYNNEI. V trimming: 4 bases; J trimming: 6 bases; junction bases outside the gene matches: 3.

The chain uses TRBV10-3 and TRBJ2-3; weak D call: TRBD2 (6 bases). Germline V gene lookup returns CDR1 ENHRY and CDR2 SYGVKD. The V gene lost 0 bases and the J gene lost 6 bases, with 13 bases spanning the gap. This CDR3 spans 15 amino acids. The chain's CDR3 is CAISESTRTLDTQYF. In DNA, the CDR3 is TGTGCCATCAGTGAGTCGACTAGGACCCTTGATACGCAGTATTTT.

This chain joins TRBV28 and TRBJ1-1; 9 bases match TRBD1. V lost 5 bases, J lost 4 bases, and 11 bases stayed unmatched. Germline lookup yields CDR1 MDHEN and CDR2 SYDVKM. The length of the CDR3 is 16 residues. The CDR3 region is CASSPPKLTGGTEAFF. The CDR3 coding sequence is TGTGCCAGCAGTCCCCCAAAATTGACAGGGGGCACTGAAGCTTTCTTT.

This sequence joins TRBV5-4 and TRBJ2-1; D is unclear. Trimming removed 0 bases at V and 0 bases at J, with 7 bases between. The CDR3 consists of 15 residues. CDR1 is SGHNT, CDR2 YYREEE, per germline (reference sequence). The CDR3 sequence: CASSLDLNSYNEQFF. Here the CDR3 DNA reads TGTGCCAGCAGCTTGGACCTGAACTCCTACAATGAGCAGTTCTTC.

The J gene is TRBJ2-6, the V gene TRBV21-1; TRBD2 is taken as the D call from the table, unchecked against the DNA. TRBV21-1 is a documented pseudogene. The CDR3 covers 20 residues. The CDR3 here is CASSNFFGTSGSYGANVLTF. As DNA, the CDR3 is TGTGCCAGCAGCAACTTCTTTGGGACTAGCGGGAGCTACGGGGCCAACGTCCTGACTTTC.

The gene calls are TRBV27 and TRBJ2-3; no clear D. This CDR3 is 14 amino acids long. Trimming took off 3 bases at V and 1 base at J, with 8 bases between the two ends. From germline, CDR1 is MNHEY and CDR2 SMNVEV (reference sequence). Written as DNA, the CDR3 is TGTGCCAGCAGTTTCGGAACCGGCACAGATACGCAGTATTTT. It yields the protein CASSFGTGTDTQYF.

The sample holds one count of this clone. The chain is built from TRBV11-1 and TRBJ2-7, with 9 bases fitting TRBD1. The CDR3 is 14 residues long. V was clipped by 6 bases and J by 5 bases; unmatched bases: 8. The germline CDR1 and CDR2 sequences are SGHAT and FQDESV (reference sequence). In DNA form, the CDR3 reads TGTGCCAGCAGTCGGGCGGACAGGGGACACGAGCAGTACTTC. Translating gives CASSRADRGHEQYF.

The chain carries TRBV18 and TRBJ2-1; TRBD2 agrees at 9 bases. Germline V gene data show CDR1 as KGHSH and CDR2 as LQKENI. The CDR3 runs to 15 residues. The ends lost 3 bases at V and 6 bases at J; junction bases unmatched: 6. The CDR3 coding sequence is TGTGCCAGCTCACCTGCGAGCGGGAGGCCCAATGAGCAGTTCTTC. This translates into CASSPASGRPNEQFF.

This chain joins TRBV27 and TRBJ2-5; D could derive from TRBD1 or TRBD2 (5 bases each). The CDR3 consists of 15 residues. Looked up from germline, CDR1 is MNHEY and CDR2 is SMNVEV (reference sequence). Between the trimmed V and J ends, which lost 2 bases and 1 base, there was a span of 11 bases. The CDR3 DNA sequence: TGTGCCAGCAGTTTAGCGGCAGGGAGCCAAGAGACCCAGTACTTC. The encoded protein is CASSLAAGSQETQYF.

The chain has TRBV5-1 and TRBJ1-4; 7 positions agree with TRBD1. This CDR3 region has 15 residues. J lost 1 base, V lost 5 bases, and 5 bases had no gene match. Germline V gene data show CDR1 as SGHRS and CDR2 as YFSETQ. CDR3 nucleotides: TGCGCCAGCAGAGTGACAGGGTTAACTAATGAAAAACTGTTTTTT. Translated: CASRVTGLTNEKLFF.

This chain joins TRBV6-5 and TRBJ1-2; 9 bases align to TRBD1. The CDR3 has 15 amino acids. V dropped 2 bases and J dropped 2; count of bases not matched to a gene: 3. Germline V gene sequence: CDR1 MNHEY, CDR2 SVGAGI. The CDR3 DNA follows: TGTGCCAGCAGTTACGGACAGGGGCCAAACTATGGCTACACCTTC. The encoded protein is CASSYGQGPNYGYTF.

The chain joins TRBV27 to TRBJ2-1; 9 nucleotides line up with TRBD2. Germline lookup yields CDR1 MNHEY and CDR2 SMNVEV (reference sequence). V lost 6 bases, J lost 1 base, and 4 bases stayed unmatched. There are 15 residues in the CDR3. Here the CDR3 DNA reads TGTGCCAGCAGAAAAGCGGGAGGTTCCTACAATGAGCAGTTCTTC. As protein: CASRKAGGSYNEQFF.